These 5 T cell receptor beta chains were all obtained from the same sample, sequenced in a study of Ad26.COV2.S vaccination and SARS-CoV-2 variants. The protocol was immunoSEQ multiplex PCR, while the TCRdb copy is restricted to in-frame clones and leaves out a portion. The sample comprises some 340,000 clones, 85% to 90% of which are singletons, and under 2% rests with the top ten. Treatment defined: some 20 received Ad26.COV2.S at low or high dose, single or two shots; a few received placebo; per-sample allocation not given. Samples were taken on day 63 after the first vaccine or placebo injection. Sequences were derived from peripheral blood, sampled in a trial of Ad26.COV2.S vaccine versus placebo. The source is a person between 18 and 65 years old who received the Ad26.COV2.S COVID-19 vaccine or a placebo.

The chain recombines TRBV15 with TRBJ2-5, with D possibly being TRBD2 (6 bases). CDR1 and CDR2 from the germline V gene are LNHNV and YYDKDF (reference sequence). V was trimmed by 0 bases and J by 7 bases, leaving 21 bases between them. CDR3 size: 17 residues. The CDR3 DNA sequence: TGTGCCACCAGCAGAGATCTGAGGGACCAAGAAGCGGGGACCCAGTACTTC. This encodes CATSRDLRDQEAGTQYF.

The chain employs TRBV5-6 and TRBJ2-3, with D tentatively TRBD2 (6 bases). V was pared by 2 bases and J by 8 bases, with 21 bases between. This CDR3 region has 16 residues. Germline CDR1 reads SGHDT; CDR2 reads YYEEEE. In DNA, the CDR3 is TGTGCCAGCAGCTTCTGGACGGGACTCCATCCAGGTACGCAGTATTTT. Its protein is CASSFWTGLHPGTQYF.

The rearrangement links TRBV19 to TRBJ2-2, with 11 nucleotides matching TRBD1. The junction had 0 bases not matched to a gene; V was cut back by 5 bases and J by 7 bases. Germline loops: CDR1 LNHDA, CDR2 SQIVND (reference sequence). The CDR3 is 13 residues long. The DNA for the CDR3 is TGTGCCAGTAGTGGGACAGGGGGCGGGGAGCTGTTTTTT. Protein sequence: CASSGTGGGELFF. The whole variable domain, filled in from reference TRBV19 and TRBJ2-2, reads DGGITQSPKYLFRKEGQNVTLSCEQNLNHDAMYWYRQDPGQGLRLIYYSQIVNDFQKGDIAEGYSVSREKKESFPLTVTSAQKNPTAFYLCASSGTGGGELFFGEGSRLTVL.

The chain links TRBV4-1 to TRBJ2-7; the match to TRBD1 covers 10 bases. This CDR3 comprises 16 residues. Per the germline V gene, CDR1 is MGHRA and CDR2 is YSYEKL. The junction had 8 bases not matched to a gene; V was cut back by 2 bases and J by 4 bases. The CDR3 sequence: CASSQPGGTGAYEQYF. CDR3 in DNA: TGCGCCAGCAGCCAACCGGGAGGGACAGGGGCGTACGAGCAGTACTTC.

CDR3 sequence: CASGRPEGEKLFF. The CDR3 DNA reads TGTGCCAGCGGGCGGCCGGAAGGGGAAAAACTGTTTTTT. The rearrangement uses TRBV6-5 and TRBJ1-4; D unresolved. Germline CDR1 is MNHEY and CDR2 is SVGAGI. CDR3 length: 13 residues. V dropped 8 bases and J dropped 8 bases, with 15 bases sitting between them.